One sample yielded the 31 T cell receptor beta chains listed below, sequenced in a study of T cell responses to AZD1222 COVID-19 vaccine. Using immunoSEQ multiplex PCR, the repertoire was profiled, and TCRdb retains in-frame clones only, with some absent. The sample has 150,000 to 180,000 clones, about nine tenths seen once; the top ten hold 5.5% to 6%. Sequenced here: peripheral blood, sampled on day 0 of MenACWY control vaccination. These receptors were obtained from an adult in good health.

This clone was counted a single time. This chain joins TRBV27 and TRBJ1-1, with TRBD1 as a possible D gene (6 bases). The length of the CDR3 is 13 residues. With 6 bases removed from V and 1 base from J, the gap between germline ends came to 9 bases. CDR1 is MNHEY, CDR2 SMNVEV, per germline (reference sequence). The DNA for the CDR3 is TGTGCCAGCAGCCAGACAGGGAACACTGAAGCTTTCTTT. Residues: CASSQTGNTEAFF.

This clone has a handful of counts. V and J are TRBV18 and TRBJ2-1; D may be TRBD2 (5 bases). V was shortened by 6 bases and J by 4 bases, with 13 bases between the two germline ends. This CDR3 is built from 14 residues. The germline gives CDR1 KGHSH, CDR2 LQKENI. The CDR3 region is CASSNSAGYNEQFF. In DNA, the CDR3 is TGTGCCAGCTCGAATAGCGCCGGTTACAATGAGCAGTTCTTC.

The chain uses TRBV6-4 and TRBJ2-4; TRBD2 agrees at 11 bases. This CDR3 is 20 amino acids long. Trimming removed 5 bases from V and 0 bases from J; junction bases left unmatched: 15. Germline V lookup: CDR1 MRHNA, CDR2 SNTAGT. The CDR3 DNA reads TGTGCCAGCAGTTTATTAGCGGGGGGGCGTTCACTACTAGCCAAAAACATTCAGTACTTC. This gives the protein CASSLLAGGRSLLAKNIQYF.

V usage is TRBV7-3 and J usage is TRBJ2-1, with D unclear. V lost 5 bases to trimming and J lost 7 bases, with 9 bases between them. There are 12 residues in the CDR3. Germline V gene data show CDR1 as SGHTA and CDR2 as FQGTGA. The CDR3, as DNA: TGTGCCAGCAGCGCAGGCAGGAATGAGCAGTTCTTC. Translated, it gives CASSAGRNEQFF. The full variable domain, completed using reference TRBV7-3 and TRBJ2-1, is GAGVSQTPSNKVTEKGKYVELRCDPISGHTALYWYRQSLGQGPEFLIYFQGTGAADDSGLPNDRFFAVRPEGSVSTLKIQRTERGDSAVYLCASSAGRNEQFFGPGTRLTVL.

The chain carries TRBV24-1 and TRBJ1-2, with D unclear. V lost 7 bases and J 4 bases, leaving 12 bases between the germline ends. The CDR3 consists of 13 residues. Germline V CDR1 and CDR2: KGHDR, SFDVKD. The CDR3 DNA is TGTGCCACCAGCCCCGATGGGCTCTATGGCTACACCTTC. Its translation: CATSPDGLYGYTF.

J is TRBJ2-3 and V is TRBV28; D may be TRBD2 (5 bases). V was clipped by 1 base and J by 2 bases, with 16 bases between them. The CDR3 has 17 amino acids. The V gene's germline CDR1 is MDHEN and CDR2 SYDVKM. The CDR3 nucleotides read TGTGCCAGCAGTTTATCCGCGGGCAGGCGAAACACAGATACGCAGTATTTT. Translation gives CASSLSAGRRNTDTQYF.

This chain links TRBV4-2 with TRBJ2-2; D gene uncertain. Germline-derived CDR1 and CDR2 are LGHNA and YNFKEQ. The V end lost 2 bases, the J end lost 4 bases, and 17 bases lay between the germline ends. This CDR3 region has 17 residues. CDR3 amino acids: CASSQIAHLQSTGELFF. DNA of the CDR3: TGTGCCAGCAGCCAAATCGCACACCTACAGAGCACCGGGGAGCTGTTTTTT.

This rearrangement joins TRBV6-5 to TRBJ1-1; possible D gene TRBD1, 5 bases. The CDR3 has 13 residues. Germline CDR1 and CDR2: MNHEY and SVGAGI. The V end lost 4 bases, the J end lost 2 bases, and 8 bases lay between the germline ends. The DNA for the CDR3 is TGTGCCAGCAGTTCGGGGGGTAACACTGAAGCTTTCTTT. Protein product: CASSSGGNTEAFF.

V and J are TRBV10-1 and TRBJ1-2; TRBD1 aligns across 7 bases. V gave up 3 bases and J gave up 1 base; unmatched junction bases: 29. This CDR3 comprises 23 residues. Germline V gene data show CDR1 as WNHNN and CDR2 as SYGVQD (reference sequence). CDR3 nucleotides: TGCGCCAGCAGTGAATCGGCCCGACCCGGCGGGACCGTTTTTCGGGACAGTAACTATGGCTACACCTTC. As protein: CASSESARPGGTVFRDSNYGYTF.

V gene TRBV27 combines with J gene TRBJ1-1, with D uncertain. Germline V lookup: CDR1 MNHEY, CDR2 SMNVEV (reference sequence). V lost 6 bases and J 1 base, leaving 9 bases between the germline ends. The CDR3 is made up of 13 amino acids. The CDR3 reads CASRPLANTEAFF. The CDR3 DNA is TGTGCCAGCAGGCCCTTAGCGAACACTGAAGCTTTCTTT.

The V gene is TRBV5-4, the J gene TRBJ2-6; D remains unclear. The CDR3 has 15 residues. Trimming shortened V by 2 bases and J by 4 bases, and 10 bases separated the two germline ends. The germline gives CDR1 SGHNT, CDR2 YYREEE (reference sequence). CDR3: CASSLSSSGANVLTF. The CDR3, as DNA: TGTGCCAGCAGCTTAAGTTCGTCCGGGGCCAACGTCCTGACTTTC.

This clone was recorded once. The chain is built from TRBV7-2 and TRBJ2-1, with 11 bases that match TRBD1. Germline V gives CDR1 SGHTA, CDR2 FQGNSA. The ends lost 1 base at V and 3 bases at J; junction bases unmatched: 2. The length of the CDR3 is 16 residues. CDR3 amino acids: CASSLDGTGGYNEQFF. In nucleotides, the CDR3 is TGTGCCAGCAGCTTAGACGGGACAGGGGGCTACAATGAGCAGTTCTTC.

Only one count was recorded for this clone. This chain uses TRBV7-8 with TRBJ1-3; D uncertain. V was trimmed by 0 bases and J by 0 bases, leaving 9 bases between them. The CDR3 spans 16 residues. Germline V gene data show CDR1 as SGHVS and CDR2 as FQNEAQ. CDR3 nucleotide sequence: TGTGCCAGCAGCTTAGCAGTCCTGGGCTCTGGAAACACCATATATTTT. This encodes CASSLAVLGSGNTIYF.

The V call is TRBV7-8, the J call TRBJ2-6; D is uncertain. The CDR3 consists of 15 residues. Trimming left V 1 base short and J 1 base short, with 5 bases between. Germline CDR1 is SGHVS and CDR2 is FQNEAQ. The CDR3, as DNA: TGTGCCAGCAGCTTAGGGTGGTCTGGGGCCAACGTCCTGACTTTC. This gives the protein CASSLGWSGANVLTF.

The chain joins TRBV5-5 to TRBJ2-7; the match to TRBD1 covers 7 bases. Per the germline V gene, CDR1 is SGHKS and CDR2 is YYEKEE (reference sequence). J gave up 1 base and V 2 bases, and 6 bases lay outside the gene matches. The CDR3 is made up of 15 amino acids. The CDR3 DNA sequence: TGTGCCAGCAGCTTAGGGACAGCACTATCCTACGAGCAGTACGTC. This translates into CASSLGTALSYEQYV.

The chain's CDR3 is CASSPAGEQYF. Here the CDR3 DNA reads TGTGCCAGCAGCCCCGCGGGCGAGCAGTACTTC. The V gene is TRBV12-3 or TRBV12-4, the J gene TRBJ2-7, with D maybe TRBD2 (5 bases). The CDR3 runs to 11 residues. V lost 6 bases and J 6 bases, leaving 9 bases between the germline ends.

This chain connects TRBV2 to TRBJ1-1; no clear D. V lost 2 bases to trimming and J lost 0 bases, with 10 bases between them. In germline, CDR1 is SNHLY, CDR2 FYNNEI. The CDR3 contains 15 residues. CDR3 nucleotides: TGTGCCAGCAGTGAATTCCCGACCATGAACACTGAAGCTTTCTTT. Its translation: CASSEFPTMNTEAFF.

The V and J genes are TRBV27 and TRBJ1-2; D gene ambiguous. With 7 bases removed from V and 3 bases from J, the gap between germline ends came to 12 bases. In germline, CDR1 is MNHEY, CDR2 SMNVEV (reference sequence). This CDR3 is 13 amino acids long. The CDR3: CASIGNLDYGYTF. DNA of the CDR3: TGTGCCAGCATAGGAAATCTGGACTATGGCTACACCTTC.

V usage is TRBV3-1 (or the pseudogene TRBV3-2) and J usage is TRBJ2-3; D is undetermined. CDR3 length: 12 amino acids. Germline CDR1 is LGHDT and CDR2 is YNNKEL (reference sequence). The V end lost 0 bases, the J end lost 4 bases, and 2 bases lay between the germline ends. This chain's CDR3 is CASSQDPDTQYF. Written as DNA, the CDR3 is TGTGCCAGCAGCCAAGATCCAGATACGCAGTATTTT.

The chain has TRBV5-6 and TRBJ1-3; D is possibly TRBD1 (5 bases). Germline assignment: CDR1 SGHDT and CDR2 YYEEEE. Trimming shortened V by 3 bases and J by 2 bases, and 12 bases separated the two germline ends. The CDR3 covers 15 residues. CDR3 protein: CASSSQGWAGNTIYF. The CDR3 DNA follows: TGTGCCAGCAGCTCGCAGGGTTGGGCTGGAAACACCATATATTTT.

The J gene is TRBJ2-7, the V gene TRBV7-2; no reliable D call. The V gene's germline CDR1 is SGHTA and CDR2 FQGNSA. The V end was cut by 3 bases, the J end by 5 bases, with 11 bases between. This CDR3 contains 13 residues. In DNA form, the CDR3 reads TGTGCCAGCAGCTTCGGCCTCGCAAACGAGCAGTACGTC. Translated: CASSFGLANEQYV.

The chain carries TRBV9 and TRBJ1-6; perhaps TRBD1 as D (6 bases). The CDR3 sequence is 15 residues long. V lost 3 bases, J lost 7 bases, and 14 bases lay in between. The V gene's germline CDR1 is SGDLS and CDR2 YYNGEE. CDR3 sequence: CASSATGSGNSPLHF. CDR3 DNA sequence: TGTGCCAGCAGCGCCACAGGGTCAGGGAATTCACCCCTCCACTTT.

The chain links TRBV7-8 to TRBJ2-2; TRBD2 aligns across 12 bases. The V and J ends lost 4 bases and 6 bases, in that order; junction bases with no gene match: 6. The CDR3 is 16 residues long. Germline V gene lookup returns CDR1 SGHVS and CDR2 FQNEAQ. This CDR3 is CASSSRGLAGSGELFF. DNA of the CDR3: TGTGCCAGCAGCTCTCGAGGACTAGCGGGGTCCGGGGAGCTGTTTTTT.

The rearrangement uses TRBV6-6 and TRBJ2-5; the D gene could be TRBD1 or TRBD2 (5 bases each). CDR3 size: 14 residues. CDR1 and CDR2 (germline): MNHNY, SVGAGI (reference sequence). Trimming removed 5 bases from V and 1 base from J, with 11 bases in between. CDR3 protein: CASSPLGTQETQYF. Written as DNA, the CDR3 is TGTGCCAGCAGTCCACTAGGGACCCAAGAGACCCAGTACTTC.

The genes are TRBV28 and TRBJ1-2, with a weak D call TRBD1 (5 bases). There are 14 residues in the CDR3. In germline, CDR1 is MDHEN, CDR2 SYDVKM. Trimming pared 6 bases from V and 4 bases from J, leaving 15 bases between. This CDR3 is CASSNAPGLYGYTF. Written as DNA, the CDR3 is TGTGCCAGCAGCAACGCGCCAGGGCTCTATGGCTACACCTTC.

The CDR3 DNA reads as TGTGCCACCCGTCTCCAGGGGTTCAACGAGCAGTACTTC. Encoded protein: CATRLQGFNEQYF. V usage is TRBV27 and J usage is TRBJ2-7, with a possible D match to TRBD1 (6 bases). V was clipped by 10 bases and J by 5 bases, with 18 bases between them. The germline V gene has CDR1 MNHEY and CDR2 SMNVEV (reference sequence). CDR3 length equals 13 residues.

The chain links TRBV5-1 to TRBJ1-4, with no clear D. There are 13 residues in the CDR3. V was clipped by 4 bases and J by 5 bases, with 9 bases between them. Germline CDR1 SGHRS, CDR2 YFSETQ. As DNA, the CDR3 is TGCGCCAGCAGCCCCGGACTGAATGAAAAACTGTTTTTT. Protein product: CASSPGLNEKLFF. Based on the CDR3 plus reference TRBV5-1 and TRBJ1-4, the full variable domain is KAGVTQTPRYLIKTRGQQVTLSCSPISGHRSVSWYQQTPGQGLQFLFEYFSETQRNKGNFPGRFSGRQFSNSRSEMNVSTLELGDSALYLCASSPGLNEKLFFGSGTQLSVL.

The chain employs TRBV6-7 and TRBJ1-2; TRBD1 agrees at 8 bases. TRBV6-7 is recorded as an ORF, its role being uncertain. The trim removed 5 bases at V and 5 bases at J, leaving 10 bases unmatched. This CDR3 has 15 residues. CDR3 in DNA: TGTGCCAGCAGTCGGGGACAGGCGGCAGGGTATGGCTACACCTTC. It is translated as CASSRGQAAGYGYTF.

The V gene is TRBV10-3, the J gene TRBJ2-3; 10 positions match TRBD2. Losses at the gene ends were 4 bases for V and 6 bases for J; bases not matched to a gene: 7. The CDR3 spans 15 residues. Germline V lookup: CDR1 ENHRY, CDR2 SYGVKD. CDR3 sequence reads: CAISALAGGVDTQYF. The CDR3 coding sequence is TGTGCCATCAGTGCTTTAGCGGGGGGAGTGGATACGCAGTATTTT.

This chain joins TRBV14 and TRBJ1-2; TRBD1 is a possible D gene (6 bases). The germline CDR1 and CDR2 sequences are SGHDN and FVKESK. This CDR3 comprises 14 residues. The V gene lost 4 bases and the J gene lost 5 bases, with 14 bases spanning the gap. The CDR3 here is CASSPDSALYGYTF. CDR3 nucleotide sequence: TGTGCCAGCAGCCCGGACAGCGCATTATATGGCTACACCTTC. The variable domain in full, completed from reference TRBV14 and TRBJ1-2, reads EAGVTQFPSHSVIEKGQTVTLRCDPISGHDNLYWYRRVMGKEIKFLLHFVKESKQDESGMPNNRFLAERTGGTYSTLKVQPAELEDSGVYFCASSPDSALYGYTFGSGTRLTVV.

The CDR3 DNA reads as TGTGCCACCAGTGATCCCCGACAGACAGATACGCAGTATTTT. Translation gives CATSDPRQTDTQYF. J is TRBJ2-3 and V is TRBV24-1, with a weak D call TRBD1 (5 bases). The CDR3 is 14 amino acids. Trimming shortened V by 3 bases and J by 3 bases, and 9 bases separated the two germline ends. CDR1 is KGHDR and CDR2 is SFDVKD in the germline V gene.